Presented here are 31 T cell receptor beta chains from one specimen sequenced in a study of OX40 agonist ivuxolimab in advanced cancers. Some clones are missing from TCRdb's copy, which holds only in-frame ones; the method was immunoSEQ multiplex PCR. Of tens of thousands of clones listed, around 88% were seen once; the top ten hold 0.76%. The source was CD4+ or CD8+ T cells sorted from blood, collected in a trial of the OX40 agonist ivuxolimab. The receptors were gathered from an adult with an advanced solid tumor such as melanoma, head and neck, liver or kidney cancer.

A few counts support this clone. The chain carries TRBV5-4 and TRBJ1-1; D uncertain. This CDR3 is built from 13 residues. Trimming shortened V by 4 bases and J by 2 bases, and 9 bases separated the two germline ends. Looked up from germline, CDR1 is SGHNT and CDR2 is YYREEE (reference sequence). The CDR3 spells CASSPRINTEAFF. The DNA for the CDR3 is TGTGCCAGCAGCCCCAGGATCAACACTGAAGCTTTCTTT.

This clone has a handful of counts. V usage is TRBV30 and J usage is TRBJ1-1, with a weak D call TRBD1 (6 bases). This CDR3 region has 14 residues. The germline CDR1 and CDR2 sequences are GTSNPN and SVGIG (reference sequence). The V and J ends lost 2 bases and 5 bases respectively, with 15 bases between them. CDR3 DNA: TGTGCCTGGAGTAATACTTTGACAGGAACTGAAGCTTTCTTT. This gives the protein CAWSNTLTGTEAFF. Based on the CDR3 plus reference TRBV30 and TRBJ1-1, the full variable domain is SQTIHQWPATLVQPVGSPLSLECTVEGTSNPNLYWYRQAAGRGLQLLFYSVGIGQISSEVPQNLSASRPQDRQFILSSKKLLLSDSGFYLCAWSNTLTGTEAFFGQGTRLTVV.

This chain joins TRBV28 and TRBJ2-1; the match to TRBD2 covers 11 bases. There are 15 residues in the CDR3. Looked up from germline, CDR1 is MDHEN and CDR2 is SYDVKM. The V gene end was trimmed by 5 bases and the J gene end by 6 bases; junction bases not matched to a gene: 6. CDR3 sequence reads: CASSTGTSGLNEQFF. In nucleotides, the CDR3 is TGTGCCAGCAGTACCGGGACTAGCGGACTCAATGAGCAGTTCTTC.

The CDR3 reads CASSIRLAGHTGELFF. CDR3 DNA sequence: TGTGCCAGTAGTATTCGGCTAGCGGGGCACACCGGGGAGCTGTTTTTT. J is TRBJ2-2 and V is TRBV19; 9 nucleotides agree with TRBD2. The CDR3 spans 16 residues. The V segment lost 3 bases and the J segment 3 bases; nucleotides outside the gene matches: 5. Germline V gene lookup returns CDR1 LNHDA and CDR2 SQIVND (reference sequence).

V and J are TRBV7-9 and TRBJ2-1, with TRBD2 matching 7 bases. The V gene's germline CDR1 is SEHNR and CDR2 FQNEAQ (reference sequence). The CDR3 is made up of 16 amino acids. V lost 6 bases and J lost 6; bases outside the gene matches: 14. CDR3 amino acids: CASRSGGGSFTNEQFF. The CDR3 region has the DNA TGTGCCAGCAGATCGGGAGGAGGGTCTTTCACCAATGAGCAGTTCTTC.

The chain has TRBV29-1 and TRBJ2-5, with a tentative D call TRBD1 (5 bases). Trimming shortened V by 0 bases and J by 3 bases, and 11 bases separated the two germline ends. Germline-derived CDR1 and CDR2 are SQVTM and ANQGSEA. The CDR3 contains 14 residues. For the CDR3, the DNA is TGCAGCGTTGAAGAAGGGGTGGGGAAAGAGACCCAGTACTTC. Translation gives CSVEEGVGKETQYF.

The chain carries TRBV4-1 and TRBJ2-1; 7 bases align to TRBD2. Germline CDR1 reads MGHRA; CDR2 reads YSYEKL. This CDR3 has 16 amino acids. With V trimmed by 0 bases and J by 7 bases, 9 bases remained unmatched. The CDR3 sequence is CASSQDRGGSKNEQFF. CDR3 sequence (DNA): TGCGCCAGCAGCCAAGATCGAGGCGGGAGTAAGAATGAGCAGTTCTTC.

The CDR3 here is CASSLGRTSGYNEQFF. CDR3 DNA: TGTGCCAGCAGCTTGGGAAGGACTAGCGGGTACAATGAGCAGTTCTTC. The gene calls are TRBV5-6 and TRBJ2-1; 11 nucleotides match TRBD2. This CDR3 spans 16 amino acids. The ends lost 0 bases at V and 4 bases at J; junction bases unmatched: 3. Germline CDR1 is SGHDT and CDR2 is YYEEEE.

This clone came up a few times. V usage is TRBV18 and J usage is TRBJ2-1; 16 positions agree with TRBD2. In germline, CDR1 is KGHSH, CDR2 LQKENI. The CDR3 spans 18 residues. With V trimmed by 1 base and J by 9 bases, 9 bases remained unmatched. In nucleotides, the CDR3 is TGTGCCAGCTCACCACTGGCGGGGACTAGCGGGAGGGCACCTGAGCAGTTCTTC. It translates to CASSPLAGTSGRAPEQFF.

The chain couples TRBV5-4 to TRBJ2-3; TRBD1 agrees at 7 bases. Germline trimming cut 5 bases from V and 3 bases from J; bases unmatched to any gene: 12. From germline, CDR1 is SGHNT and CDR2 YYREEE (reference sequence). The CDR3 is made up of 16 amino acids. CDR3 nucleotides: TGTGCCAGCAGGAGGGACAGCCAGTACGGGACAGATACGCAGTATTTT. Encoded protein: CASRRDSQYGTDTQYF.

This clone was seen only a few times. This chain uses TRBV4-2 with TRBJ1-1; 7 bases are a match to TRBD1. Trimming took 3 bases from V and 1 from J; bases not matched to a gene: 5. Germline V lookup: CDR1 LGHNA, CDR2 YNFKEQ. This CDR3 has 15 amino acids. The CDR3 nucleotides read TGTGCCAGCAGCCACCGACAGGGTGGGAACACTGAAGCTTTCTTT. It codes for CASSHRQGGNTEAFF.

V usage is TRBV28 and J usage is TRBJ2-7, with D hard to call. CDR3 length: 11 amino acids. Trimming shortened V by 3 bases and J by 3 bases, and 3 bases separated the two germline ends. The germline gives CDR1 MDHEN, CDR2 SYDVKM. CDR3 nucleotide sequence: TGTGCCAGCAGTTTGGACTACGAGCAGTACTTC. Its protein product is CASSLDYEQYF.

This clone was counted a single time. The chain carries TRBV27 and TRBJ2-5; D might be TRBD2 (6 bases). Trimming removed 8 bases from V and 0 bases from J, with 13 bases in between. CDR1 MNHEY and CDR2 SMNVEV come from the germline V gene (reference sequence). CDR3 length equals 14 residues. The CDR3 sequence: CASRPGGYQETQYF. For the CDR3, the DNA is TGTGCCAGCCGCCCTGGGGGGTACCAAGAGACCCAGTACTTC.

The CDR3 loop is CAIKSAGNTGELFF. The CDR3 region has the DNA TGTGCCATCAAGTCAGCGGGCAACACCGGGGAGCTGTTTTTT. This chain connects TRBV6-5 to TRBJ2-2; D is perhaps TRBD2 (6 bases). Germline V gene data show CDR1 as MNHEY and CDR2 as SVGAGI. This CDR3 spans 14 amino acids. Deletions cut 10 bases from V and 2 bases from J, with 14 bases between.

The V gene is TRBV14, the J gene TRBJ2-1, with 7 positions matching TRBD1. The CDR3 sequence is 15 residues long. The trim removed 1 base at V and 7 bases at J, leaving 7 bases unmatched. Germline V CDR1 and CDR2: SGHDN, FVKESK. The CDR3 loop reads CASSQGRDRPNEQFF. The CDR3 nucleotides are TGTGCCAGCAGCCAAGGTCGGGACAGACCTAATGAGCAGTTCTTC.

The chain links TRBV19 to TRBJ1-2; D is uncertain. Trimming stripped 5 bases from V and 7 bases from J, with 20 bases between. Germline CDR1 LNHDA, CDR2 SQIVND (reference sequence). The CDR3 runs 15 residues. The CDR3 region is CASSPRPNRALGYTF. The CDR3 DNA follows: TGTGCCAGTAGTCCTAGGCCAAATCGGGCCCTTGGCTACACCTTC.

This clone was seen just once. V gene TRBV28 combines with J gene TRBJ1-2; possibly TRBD1 for D (5 bases). CDR1 and CDR2 (germline): MDHEN, SYDVKM. V gave up 6 bases and J gave up 0 bases, with 14 bases separating them. The CDR3 is 15 amino acids. In DNA form, the CDR3 reads TGTGCCAGCAGCCCCGGAGGGGCGACTAACTATGGCTACACCTTC. Protein sequence: CASSPGGATNYGYTF.

The genes are TRBV6-5 and TRBJ2-2; D is uncertain. CDR1 and CDR2 (germline): MNHEY, SVGAGI. CDR3 length equals 14 residues. Trimming shortened V by 1 base and J by 2 bases, and 5 bases separated the two germline ends. CDR3: CASSYFANTGELFF. CDR3 in DNA: TGTGCCAGCAGTTACTTCGCCAACACCGGGGAGCTGTTTTTT.

This chain links TRBV30 with TRBJ2-7; D remains ambiguous. Per the germline V gene, CDR1 is GTSNPN and CDR2 is SVGIG (reference sequence). The CDR3 spans 11 residues. Trimming stripped 1 base from V and 7 bases from J, with 8 bases between. The CDR3 DNA reads TGTGCCTGGAGTGAGACCGAAGAGCAGTACTTC. The encoded protein is CAWSETEEQYF. The full variable domain, completed using reference TRBV30 and TRBJ2-7, is SQTIHQWPATLVQPVGSPLSLECTVEGTSNPNLYWYRQAAGRGLQLLFYSVGIGQISSEVPQNLSASRPQDRQFILSSKKLLLSDSGFYLCAWSETEEQYFGPGTRLTVT.

The chain employs TRBV15 and TRBJ2-5; possibly TRBD2 for D (7 bases). CDR3 length equals 16 residues. Germline V CDR1 and CDR2: LNHNV, YYDKDF (reference sequence). The V end lost 0 bases, the J end lost 8 bases, and 19 bases lay between the germline ends. In DNA, the CDR3 is TGTGCCACCAGCAGAGATAGGGGATCCCCGGGGGGCACCCAGTACTTC. Translating it yields CATSRDRGSPGGTQYF.

The V call is TRBV7-9, the J call TRBJ2-7, with no clear D. V gave up 3 bases and J gave up 4 bases, with 13 bases separating them. There are 14 residues in the CDR3. CDR1 and CDR2 from the germline V gene are SEHNR and FQNEAQ (reference sequence). CDR3 in DNA: TGTGCCAGCAGCTTGGAGACGAATAGGTACGAGCAGTACTTC. Translating gives CASSLETNRYEQYF.

This clone came up once. The chain employs TRBV7-8 and TRBJ2-7; D gene unclear. V lost 1 base to trimming and J lost 6 bases, with 10 bases between them. This CDR3 comprises 13 residues. Germline CDR1 reads SGHVS; CDR2 reads FQNEAQ. As DNA, the CDR3 is TGTGCCAGCAGCTTAGTAGTCGCGAGCGAGCAGTACTTC. Translating it yields CASSLVVASEQYF.

CDR3 sequence reads: CASSPRSGETQYF. DNA for the CDR3: TGTGCCAGCAGTCCACGCTCCGGGGAGACCCAGTACTTC. J is TRBJ2-5 and V is TRBV6-6; D is ambiguous. Trimming left V 5 bases short and J 5 bases short, with 12 bases between. The length of the CDR3 is 13 residues. CDR1 and CDR2 (germline): MNHNY, SVGAGI (reference sequence).

This clone has more than one count but fewer than ten. J is TRBJ1-2 and V is TRBV28, with a tentative D call TRBD1 (5 bases). The germline CDR1 and CDR2 sequences are MDHEN and SYDVKM. The CDR3 runs to 11 residues. This chain's CDR3 is CSTGDGYGYTF. The CDR3 DNA follows: TGTTCGACCGGGGACGGCTATGGCTACACCTTC.

The chain employs TRBV19 and TRBJ1-1; 9 bases line up with TRBD1. Germline trimming cut 7 bases from V and 1 base from J; bases unmatched to any gene: 19. Germline CDR1 reads LNHDA; CDR2 reads SQIVND (reference sequence). This CDR3 has 19 residues. CDR3: CASKAPHRRQGERNTEAFF. CDR3 in DNA: TGTGCCAGTAAAGCCCCACATAGGAGACAGGGGGAAAGGAACACTGAAGCTTTCTTT.

The J gene is TRBJ2-4, the V gene TRBV19; 7 nucleotides match TRBD1. There are 13 residues in the CDR3. Germline CDR1 is LNHDA and CDR2 is SQIVND (reference sequence). V was clipped by 5 bases and J by 8 bases; unmatched bases: 6. The CDR3 bases are TGTGCCAGTAGTCCTCAGGGGGTGGACATTCAGTACTTC. It translates to CASSPQGVDIQYF.

J is TRBJ2-7 and V is TRBV30; D not resolved. Germline CDR1 and CDR2: GTSNPN and SVGIG (reference sequence). This CDR3 contains 15 residues. V was clipped by 3 bases and J by 3 bases, with 18 bases between them. The CDR3 nucleotides read TGTGCCTGGAGGGCGGACGTACACTGGGGCTACGAGCAGTACTTC. Its protein product is CAWRADVHWGYEQYF.

The V call is TRBV2, the J call TRBJ1-5; D remains unclear. This CDR3 contains 14 residues. CDR1 is SNHLY and CDR2 is FYNNEI in the germline V gene. V was trimmed by 6 bases and J by 2 bases, leaving 11 bases between them. Here the CDR3 DNA reads TGTGCCAGCAGCCAGACGAATGGCAATCAGCCCCAGCATTTT. This gives the protein CASSQTNGNQPQHF. The full variable domain, its missing parts supplied by reference TRBV2 and TRBJ1-5, is EPEVTQTPSHQVTQMGQEVILRCVPISNHLYFYWYRQILGQKVEFLVSFYNNEISEKSEIFDDQFSVERPDGSNFTLKIRSTKLEDSAMYFCASSQTNGNQPQHFGDGTRLSIL.

The rearrangement links TRBV5-8 to TRBJ2-4; D not certain. Trimming shortened V by 4 bases and J by 0 bases, and 14 bases separated the two germline ends. In germline, CDR1 is SGHTS, CDR2 YDEGEE. This CDR3 contains 16 residues. CDR3 region: CASSPLGKVAKNIQYF. CDR3 nucleotides: TGTGCCAGCAGCCCCCTTGGCAAAGTAGCCAAAAACATTCAGTACTTC.

The chain joins TRBV27 to TRBJ2-7; 7 bases align to TRBD2. V lost 2 bases and J lost 3; bases outside the gene matches: 1. CDR3 length: 13 amino acids. CDR1 is MNHEY and CDR2 is SMNVEV in the germline V gene (reference sequence). The CDR3 spells CASSLRGSYEQYF. The CDR3 bases are TGTGCCAGCAGTTTACGCGGGAGCTACGAGCAGTACTTC.

V gene TRBV7-3 combines with J gene TRBJ2-1, with TRBD2 identical over 14 bases. The J segment lost 9 bases and the V segment lost 5 bases, leaving 6 bases of the junction unmatched. Germline V gene sequence: CDR1 SGHTA, CDR2 FQGTGA. The CDR3 contains 15 residues. The CDR3 region has the DNA TGTGCCAGCAGCGCGACTAGCGGGAGGGCCGGTGAGCAGTTCTTC. Its translation: CASSATSGRAGEQFF.